Each of the 13 T cell receptor beta chains below was sequenced from the same sample in a study of T-cell memory formation after mild COVID-19. Each CDR3 protein gets one entry after TCRdb re-called the 5' RACE reads with MiXCR. This sample has about 310,000 distinct CDR3 sequences, with roughly 21% found just once. The source material was PBMCs or a T cell subset sorted from them (not recorded which). These TCRs come from a man aged 18 to 35 who had mild COVID-19 (a few samples of this study predate the infection). Cell type and time point are not known.

This clonotype was observed a few times. The V and J genes are TRBV12-3 or TRBV12-4 and TRBJ2-3; 9 nucleotides line up with TRBD2. This CDR3 comprises 12 residues. Unmatched junction bases numbered 5, after V lost 4 bases and J lost 12 bases. The CDR3 region is CASSSSSGDQYF. CDR3 DNA sequence: TGTGCCAGCAGTTCCTCTAGCGGGGATCAGTATTTT.

This clonotype was observed a handful of times. The chain recombines TRBV5-1 with TRBJ2-1, with 10 bases matching TRBD2. The junction had 9 bases not matched to a gene; V was cut back by 5 bases and J by 7 bases. The CDR3 consists of 15 residues. Germline assignment: CDR1 SGHRS and CDR2 YFSETQ. The CDR3 loop reads CASRNSGGLGNEQFF. The CDR3 DNA reads as TGCGCCAGCAGGAATAGCGGGGGGCTTGGAAATGAGCAGTTCTTC.

This clonotype was counted only a few times. V gene TRBV11-2 combines with J gene TRBJ2-3, with TRBD1 matching 8 bases. Germline loops: CDR1 SGHAT, CDR2 FQNNGV. The CDR3 sequence is 16 residues long. Germline trimming cut 1 base from V and 5 bases from J; bases unmatched to any gene: 8. CDR3 nucleotide sequence: TGTGCCAGCAGCTTAGGGACAGGGTTTATCGGAGATACGCAGTATTTT. Protein sequence: CASSLGTGFIGDTQYF.

This clonotype has at least ten counts. The chain links TRBV7-3 to TRBJ2-5; 8 bases map to TRBD2. The CDR3 totals 14 residues. CDR1 is SGHTA and CDR2 is FQGTGA in the germline V gene. The V gene end was trimmed by 5 bases and the J gene end by 6 bases; junction bases not matched to a gene: 8. CDR3 loop: CASSNGGAGQTQYF. The CDR3 bases are TGTGCCAGCAGCAACGGGGGGGCCGGGCAGACCCAGTACTTC.

This clonotype came up many times. CDR3 DNA sequence: TGCGCCAGCAGCTTGGGGGACCTCAATCAGCCCCAGCATTTT. Its translation is CASSLGDLNQPQHF. The gene calls are TRBV5-1 and TRBJ1-5; possible D gene TRBD1, 5 bases. The ends were cut back, 0 bases at V and 3 bases at J, with 7 bases in the middle. The germline V gene encodes CDR1 SGHRS and CDR2 YFSETQ. CDR3 length: 14 amino acids.

Only a few counts were recorded for this clonotype. This sequence joins TRBV2 and TRBJ2-7, with D perhaps TRBD1 or TRBD2 (6 bases each). This CDR3 comprises 14 residues. The V end was cut by 4 bases, the J end by 4 bases, with 14 bases between. Germline assignment: CDR1 SNHLY and CDR2 FYNNEI. CDR3 nucleotide sequence: TGTGCCAGCAGTGTCGCAGGGGCGGGATACGAGCAGTACGTC. This codes for CASSVAGAGYEQYV.

The chain employs TRBV2 and TRBJ1-1; D is possibly TRBD1 (6 bases). V was shortened by 3 bases and J by 5 bases, with 10 bases between the two germline ends. The CDR3 sequence is 13 residues long. The germline gives CDR1 SNHLY, CDR2 FYNNEI. CDR3 nucleotides: TGTGCCAGCAGTGAGACAGGAAGAACTGAAGCTTTCTTT. Amino acid sequence: CASSETGRTEAFF.

This clonotype was counted only a few times. The rearrangement links TRBV11-2 to TRBJ2-1; D perhaps matches TRBD2 (5 bases). The CDR3 totals 13 residues. The germline V gene encodes CDR1 SGHAT and CDR2 FQNNGV. V lost 7 bases and J lost 7, with 14 bases in between. This CDR3 is CASKVGVGNEQFF. For the CDR3, the DNA is TGTGCCAGCAAAGTCGGGGTAGGTAATGAGCAGTTCTTC.

The chain has TRBV20-1 and TRBJ1-2; 7 bases are shared with TRBD1. This CDR3 comprises 15 residues. V lost 4 bases to trimming and J lost 4 bases; unmatched junction nucleotides: 12. The V gene's germline CDR1 is DFQATT and CDR2 SNEGSKA (reference sequence). The CDR3 DNA is TGCAGTGCTATACCCCTGGGGGACAGCTCCTATGGCTACACCTTC. This sequence encodes CSAIPLGDSSYGYTF.

This clonotype was detected only a few times. The chain joins TRBV24-1 to TRBJ2-3, with D perhaps TRBD1 (6 bases). The V end was cut by 4 bases, the J end by 3 bases, with 16 bases between. From germline, CDR1 is KGHDR and CDR2 SFDVKD. The CDR3 contains 16 residues. CDR3 nucleotides: TGTGCCACCAGTGAGACGGGACAAGGGATGACAGATACGCAGTATTTT. Its protein product is CATSETGQGMTDTQYF.

This clonotype has more than one count but fewer than ten. This chain connects TRBV29-1 to TRBJ2-4; no reliable D call. The CDR3 is 14 residues long. The germline V gene encodes CDR1 SQVTM and CDR2 ANQGSEA. V lost 0 bases, J lost 0 bases, and 6 bases lay in between. This chain's CDR3 is CSVEDPLAKNIQYF. The CDR3 region has the DNA TGCAGCGTTGAAGACCCACTAGCCAAAAACATTCAGTACTTC.

In its sample, this clonotype was seen a few times. The J gene is TRBJ2-3, the V gene TRBV5-1; either TRBD1 or TRBD2 may fit D (5 bases each). Germline CDR1 is SGHRS and CDR2 is YFSETQ. The V end lost 4 bases, the J end lost 4 bases, and 16 bases lay between the germline ends. The CDR3 is 15 residues long. CDR3 nucleotide sequence: TGCGCCAGCAGCAGAGGGGACCGTCTGCCAGATACGCAGTATTTT. It encodes CASSRGDRLPDTQYF.

This chain joins TRBV11-2 and TRBJ2-6, with 8 bases lining up with TRBD1. The germline CDR1 and CDR2 sequences are SGHAT and FQNNGV. CDR3 length equals 16 residues. V was clipped by 6 bases and J by 2 bases; unmatched bases: 6. The CDR3 nucleotides are TGTGCCAGCAGACGAGCAGGGGGCACTGGGGCCAACGTCCTGACTTTC. Translated, it gives CASRRAGGTGANVLTF. The complete variable domain, with remaining parts taken from reference TRBV11-2 and TRBJ2-6, reads EAGVAQSPRYKIIEKRQSVAFWCNPISGHATLYWYQQILGQGPKLLIQFQNNGVVDDSQLPKDRFSAERLKGVDSTLKIQPAKLEDSAVYLCASRRAGGTGANVLTFGAGSRLTVL.